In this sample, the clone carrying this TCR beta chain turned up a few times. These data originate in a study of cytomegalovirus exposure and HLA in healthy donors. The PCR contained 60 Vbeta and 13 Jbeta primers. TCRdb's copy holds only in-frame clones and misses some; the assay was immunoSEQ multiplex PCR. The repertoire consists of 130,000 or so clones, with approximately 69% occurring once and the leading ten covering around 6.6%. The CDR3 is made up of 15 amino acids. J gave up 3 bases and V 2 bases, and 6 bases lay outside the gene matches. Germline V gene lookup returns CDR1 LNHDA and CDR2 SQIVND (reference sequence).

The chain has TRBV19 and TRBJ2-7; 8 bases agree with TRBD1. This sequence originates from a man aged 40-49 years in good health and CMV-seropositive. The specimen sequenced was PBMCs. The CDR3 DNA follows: TGTGCCAGTAGTATACAGGGGGCAGCATTCTACGAGCAGTACTTC. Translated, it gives CASSIQGAAFYEQYF.